These T cell receptor beta chains were read from a single sample in a study of human T cells and chemical hapten exposure. TCRdb re-called the RACE reads with MiXCR, one entry per CDR3 protein. Among some 38,000 distinct CDR3 sequences listed, roughly 7.6% were seen once. The sequencing here drew on whole blood, taken in connection with sensitization to the hapten diphenylcyclopropenone (DPC). All receptors come from a woman between 50 and 59 years old with alopecia areata. Some clones in this sample may be carry-over from other donors' samples. The CDR3 runs from the conserved cysteine through the conserved F or W. The order of the fields is V gene, CDR3 protein.

TRBV3-1,CASAKRSGRENEQFF
TRBV2,CASSHLAGADTQYF
TRBV12-3/TRBV12-4,CASSLGAGGRNEQFF
TRBV28,CASSLVGTAVNTEAFF
TRBV6-5,CASRQGLSTEAFF
TRBV20-1,CSASKDGALTDTQYF
TRBV2,CANSRRLAVSSYNEQFF
TRBV18,CASSRTGRNEQYF
TRBV18,CASSPGTVGNTIYF
TRBV27,CASALGQSYNEQFF
TRBV18,CASSPERATNEKLFF
TRBV3-1,CASSSGGAYEQYF
TRBV4-1,CASSARLAGSETQYF
TRBV3-1,CASAKTGGFSNEQFF
TRBV4-2,CASSPRAGSSSYEQYF
TRBV28,CASRNEKQYF
TRBV6-5,CASSSPSGSLRTDTQYF
TRBV3-1,CASSFRQDNEKLFF
TRBV5-1,CASRSSGTSYNEQFF
TRBV7-6,CASSLGVAGGNQPQHF
TRBV4-2,CASSGTGTNYGYTF